Described below is a single T cell receptor (beta chain) sequence and its context. Its antigen is as yet unknown. Some clones are missing from TCRdb's copy, which holds only in-frame ones; the method was immunoSEQ multiplex PCR. The data contain some 25,000 clones, approximately 85% of them seen just once; the ten biggest clones take up about 2.5%. This sample is drawn from a study of T cell responses to AZD1222 COVID-19 vaccine. Study observations and caveats: Donors, mostly white British, included more females; clonal diversity was possibly underestimated.

This specimen was peripheral blood, taken 28 days after the second AZD1222 dose. This TCR was sampled from an adult who received the AZD1222 COVID-19 vaccine.

The CDR3: CATRGSSYEQYF. Here the CDR3 DNA reads TGTGCCACCCGGGGGAGCTCCTACGAGCAGTACTTC. The rearrangement joins TRBV7-8 to TRBJ2-7; D is possibly TRBD2 (6 bases). The CDR3 is made up of 12 amino acids. V gave up 10 bases and J gave up 0 bases, with 10 bases separating them. Germline loops: CDR1 SGHVS, CDR2 FQNEAQ. Using reference TRBV7-8 and TRBJ2-7 for the parts outside the CDR3, the full variable domain is GAGVSQSPRYKVAKRGQDVALRCDPISGHVSLFWYQQALGQGPEFLTYFQNEAQLDKSGLPSDRFFAERPEGSVSTLKIQRTQQEDSAVYLCATRGSSYEQYFGPGTRLTVT.